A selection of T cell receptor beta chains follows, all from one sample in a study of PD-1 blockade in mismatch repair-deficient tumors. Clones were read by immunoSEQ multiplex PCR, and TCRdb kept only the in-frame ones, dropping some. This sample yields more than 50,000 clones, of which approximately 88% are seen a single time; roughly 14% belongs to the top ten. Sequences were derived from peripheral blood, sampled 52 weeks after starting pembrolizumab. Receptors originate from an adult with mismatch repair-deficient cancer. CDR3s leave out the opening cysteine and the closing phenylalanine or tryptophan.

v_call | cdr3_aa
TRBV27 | ASSLSGGRAGYEQF
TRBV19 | ASNPGQGPYEQY
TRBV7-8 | ASSDARLGNQPQH
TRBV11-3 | ASSLQGSGIQY
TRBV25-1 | ASSEPGAVEQF
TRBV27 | ASQDSYNEQF
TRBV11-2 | ASSLAFPGLTYEQY
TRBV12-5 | ASGFDRERETQY
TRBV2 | ASSEALPSTDTQY
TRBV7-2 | ASTPARRNTEAF
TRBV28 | ASSVGGELF
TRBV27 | ASSFGGLGTDTQY
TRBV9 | ASSAGRRSTANEKLF
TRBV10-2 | ASSNTDYEQY
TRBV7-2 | ASSQPEREQY
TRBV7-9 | ASSSTGPLWNEQF
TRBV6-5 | ASSSSGTGTDTQY
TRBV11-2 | ASSLARASGDLWDTQY
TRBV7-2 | ATGTSNSYEQY
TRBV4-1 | ASSQDGSGQGADEQY
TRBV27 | ASGSGRSYEQY
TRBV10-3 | AISDVEGHGYT
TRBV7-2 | ASSLAPRLEQY
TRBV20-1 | SAQDPQSQY
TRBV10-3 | AISRTKISGSLLDTQY
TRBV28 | ASRYRDGSYEQY
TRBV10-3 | AISRTDSNYGYT
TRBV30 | AWKRTGNRWTDTQY
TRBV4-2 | ASSQSGTPGNPNSPLH
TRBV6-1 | ASSDRPPFRYEQY
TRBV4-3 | ASSQEPSSGNTIY
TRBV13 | ASSEELTDTQY
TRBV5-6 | ASSPLGGNEQF
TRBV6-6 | ASGRNYNEQF
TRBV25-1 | ASSSVGEETQY
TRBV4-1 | ASSQEGGANYGYT
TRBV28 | ASSIYDNEQF